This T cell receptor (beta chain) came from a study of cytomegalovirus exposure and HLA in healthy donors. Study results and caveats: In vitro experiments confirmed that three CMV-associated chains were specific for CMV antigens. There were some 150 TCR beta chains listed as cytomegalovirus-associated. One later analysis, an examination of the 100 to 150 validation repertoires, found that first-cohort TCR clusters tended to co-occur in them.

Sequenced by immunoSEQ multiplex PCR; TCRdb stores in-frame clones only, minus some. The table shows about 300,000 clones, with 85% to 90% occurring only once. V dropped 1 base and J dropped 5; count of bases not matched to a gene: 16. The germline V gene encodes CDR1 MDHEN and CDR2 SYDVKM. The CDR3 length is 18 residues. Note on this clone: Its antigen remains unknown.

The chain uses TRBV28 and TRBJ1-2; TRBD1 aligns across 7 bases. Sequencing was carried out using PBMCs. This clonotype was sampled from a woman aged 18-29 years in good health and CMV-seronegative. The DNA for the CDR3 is TGTGCCAGCAGTTTATCGGCCGGGCACAGGGGACGAGGGTATGGCTACACCTTC. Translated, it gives CASSLSAGHRGRGYGYTF.